The 22 T cell receptor beta chains presented below share a single source sample, sequenced in a study of blood T cell repertoires in COVID-19. This table comes from immunoSEQ multiplex PCR, and its TCRdb copy is limited to in-frame clones, with some not included. The sample carries roughly 240,000 clones, around 88% recorded once. Input material: PBMCs or T cells enriched from blood (not recorded which). All receptors derive from a woman in her forties or fifties who had recovered from COVID-19.

A single count supports this clone. J is TRBJ1-1 and V is TRBV18; D might be TRBD1 (6 bases). This CDR3 spans 15 amino acids. The germline gives CDR1 KGHSH, CDR2 LQKENI. V lost 3 bases to trimming and J lost 5 bases, with 16 bases between them. The CDR3 nucleotides are TGTGCCAGCTCACCTCCAAACAGGGTGGGGACTGAAGCTTTCTTT. This translates into CASSPPNRVGTEAFF.

The chain is built from TRBV15 and TRBJ2-7, with a tentative D call TRBD2 (5 bases). V lost 5 bases, J lost 5 bases, and 16 bases lay in between. The CDR3 loop spans 14 amino acids. Per the germline V gene, CDR1 is LNHNV and CDR2 is YYDKDF (reference sequence). The CDR3 here is CATSGRGESDEQYF. CDR3 bases: TGTGCCACCAGCGGTCGTGGGGAGAGTGACGAGCAGTACTTC.

The chain joins TRBV19 to TRBJ2-5; 8 bases are shared with TRBD1. Germline trimming cut 10 bases from V and 5 bases from J; bases unmatched to any gene: 15. This CDR3 has 15 residues. CDR1 and CDR2 from the germline V gene are LNHDA and SQIVND (reference sequence). The chain's CDR3 is CATNGDQGAGETQYF. In nucleotides, the CDR3 is TGTGCCACCAACGGCGATCAGGGGGCTGGGGAGACCCAGTACTTC.

V and J are TRBV28 and TRBJ1-1, with a weak D call TRBD1 (5 bases). The V and J ends lost 5 bases and 3 bases respectively, with 19 bases between them. This CDR3 has 16 residues. Germline V gene sequence: CDR1 MDHEN, CDR2 SYDVKM. The CDR3 loop is CASSIAGLFSHTEAFF. CDR3 bases: TGTGCCAGCAGTATAGCGGGGCTATTTTCCCACACTGAAGCTTTCTTT.

V gene TRBV7-2 combines with J gene TRBJ2-1, with 7 bases identical to TRBD1. V shed 7 bases, J shed 8 bases, and the junction held 14 bases outside the gene matches. Germline CDR1 SGHTA, CDR2 FQGNSA. The CDR3 consists of 15 residues. The CDR3 DNA reads as TGTGCCAGCACCCGACTTGACAGGGATATGTATGAGCAGTTCTTC. It codes for CASTRLDRDMYEQFF.

The chain links TRBV6-5 to TRBJ1-5; 11 bases match TRBD1. In germline, CDR1 is MNHEY, CDR2 SVGAGI. This CDR3 region has 15 residues. The V gene end was trimmed by 8 bases and the J gene end by 6 bases; junction bases not matched to a gene: 9. The CDR3 sequence is CASRGTGGGPQPQHF. The CDR3 nucleotides are TGTGCCAGCCGGGGGACAGGGGGAGGCCCTCAGCCCCAGCATTTT.

The V call is TRBV9, the J call TRBJ2-3, with a tentative D call TRBD2 (5 bases). The CDR3 has 15 amino acids. Germline V gene sequence: CDR1 SGDLS, CDR2 YYNGEE. V was shortened by 1 base and J by 4 bases, with 13 bases between the two germline ends. The CDR3 is CASSVSEGSPDTQYF. CDR3 in DNA: TGTGCCAGCAGCGTATCTGAGGGTAGCCCAGATACGCAGTATTTT.

The chain recombines TRBV9 with TRBJ2-3; D perhaps matches TRBD2 (6 bases). The CDR3 covers 16 residues. Trimming stripped 4 bases from V and 2 bases from J, with 17 bases between. Germline V gene data show CDR1 as SGDLS and CDR2 as YYNGEE. This chain's CDR3 is CASSSAGTLLTDTQYF. CDR3 sequence (DNA): TGTGCCAGCAGCTCTGCCGGGACTCTCCTCACAGATACGCAGTATTTT.

The chain combines TRBV11-3 with TRBJ2-3; 16 bases are shared with TRBD2. The germline CDR1 and CDR2 sequences are SGHNT and YENEEA. The CDR3 runs to 14 residues. The junction had 7 bases not matched to a gene; V was cut back by 5 bases and J by 14 bases. The CDR3 spells CASSQGLAGGQLYF. The CDR3 DNA follows: TGTGCCAGCAGCCAGGGACTAGCGGGGGGGCAGCTGTATTTT.

The V gene is TRBV6-1, the J gene TRBJ1-2; 10 bases map to TRBD1. Germline V gene sequence: CDR1 MNHNS, CDR2 SASEGT. The V gene end was trimmed by 4 bases and the J gene end by 0 bases; junction bases not matched to a gene: 8. The CDR3 covers 17 residues. The CDR3 here is CASSARDRGGANYGYTF. CDR3 nucleotide sequence: TGTGCCAGCAGTGCCCGGGACAGGGGAGGAGCTAACTATGGCTACACCTTC.

This clone came up a few times. V gene TRBV5-8 combines with J gene TRBJ2-3; 7 nucleotides line up with TRBD2. V lost 4 bases, J lost 6 bases, and 8 bases stayed unmatched. Germline CDR1 and CDR2: SGHTS and YDEGEE. This CDR3 is built from 14 residues. The CDR3 DNA reads TGTGCCAGCAGCCTCCGGGGGGTTTCGGATACGCAGTATTTT. It specifies CASSLRGVSDTQYF.

This clone was seen a handful of times. The CDR3 bases are TGTGCCAGCAGCTCCCAACCCACCGGGGGGGGGAATTCACCCCTCCACTTT. It translates to CASSSQPTGGGNSPLHF. The chain joins TRBV7-3 to TRBJ1-6, with D perhaps matching TRBD1 (5 bases). The CDR3 contains 17 residues. Germline V gene lookup returns CDR1 SGHTA and CDR2 FQGTGA. V lost 4 bases and J 7 bases, leaving 20 bases between the germline ends.

CDR3 bases: TGTGCCAGCAGCTTTACAGGGGGCACTGAAGCTTTCTTT. This sequence encodes CASSFTGGTEAFF. This chain joins TRBV7-3 and TRBJ1-1; 8 bases line up with TRBD1. Trimming cost V 3 bases and J 4 bases; bases outside gene matches: 1. Germline-derived CDR1 and CDR2 are SGHTA and FQGTGA. CDR3 size: 13 residues.

This clone has only a few counts. V gene TRBV2 combines with J gene TRBJ2-1; 11 bases match TRBD2. The V gene's germline CDR1 is SNHLY and CDR2 FYNNEI. The CDR3 runs to 15 residues. The J segment lost 10 bases and the V segment lost 11 bases, leaving 16 bases of the junction unmatched. CDR3 in amino acids: CAAKGVASGGSEQFF. The DNA of the CDR3 is TGTGCCGCTAAGGGAGTGGCTAGCGGGGGGTCCGAGCAGTTCTTC.

This sequence joins TRBV27 and TRBJ2-1; 8 bases are a match to TRBD2. After removal of 4 bases from V and 7 bases from J, the junction contained 6 bases not matched to a gene. CDR1 is MNHEY, CDR2 SMNVEV, per germline (reference sequence). The CDR3 runs 14 residues. CDR3 in DNA: TGTGCCAGCAGTTCTGGACTAGCAGGGAATGAGCAGTTCTTC. Translated, it gives CASSSGLAGNEQFF.

This rearrangement joins TRBV5-1 to TRBJ2-3, with 8 bases that match TRBD2. The length of the CDR3 is 14 residues. J was trimmed by 0 bases and V by 7 bases; bases with no gene match: 4. The germline CDR1 and CDR2 sequences are SGHRS and YFSETQ. CDR3 region: CASSGRASTDTQYF. DNA of the CDR3: TGCGCCAGCTCCGGGAGGGCTAGCACAGATACGCAGTATTTT.

The chain is built from TRBV7-9 and TRBJ1-3, with 7 bases aligning to TRBD1. V dropped 5 bases and J dropped 4; count of bases not matched to a gene: 8. CDR1 is SEHNR, CDR2 FQNEAQ, per germline (reference sequence). The CDR3 covers 15 residues. The CDR3 nucleotides read TGTGCCAGCAGCGCCGACAGGGTTGCGGGAAACACCATATATTTT. It translates to CASSADRVAGNTIYF.

J is TRBJ1-1 and V is TRBV19; 10 bases agree with TRBD1. The CDR3 consists of 14 residues. V trimming: 9 bases; J trimming: 5 bases; junction bases outside the gene matches: 9. Germline CDR1 and CDR2: LNHDA and SQIVND (reference sequence). For the CDR3, the DNA is TGTGCCAGCCGATCTGACAGGGGGCGAACTGAAGCTTTCTTT. Its translation: CASRSDRGRTEAFF.

The chain links TRBV23-1 to TRBJ2-3; 8 bases line up with TRBD2. TRBV23-1 is sorted into the ORF group, with uncertain function. The CDR3 is 19 residues long. J was trimmed by 4 bases and V by 0 bases; bases with no gene match: 15. CDR3 protein: CASSQSGPEGSGNPDTQYF. In DNA, the CDR3 is TGCGCCAGCAGTCAATCAGGTCCCGAGGGTAGCGGGAACCCAGATACGCAGTATTTT.

The genes are TRBV7-2 and TRBJ2-7; tentatively, D is TRBD1 (6 bases). The CDR3 consists of 15 residues. Per germline, CDR1 SGHTA and CDR2 FQGNSA. V was cut by 3 bases and J by 2 bases, with 14 bases left in between. The CDR3 DNA reads as TGTGCCAGCAGCTTTACAGGGTATATAGCCTACGAGCAGTACTTC. Its translation: CASSFTGYIAYEQYF.

The chain is built from TRBV4-3 and TRBJ2-1, with D perhaps matching TRBD2 (7 bases). CDR1 LGHNA and CDR2 YSLEER come from the germline V gene. Trimming pared 0 bases from V and 9 bases from J, leaving 21 bases between. This CDR3 is 17 amino acids long. The CDR3 is CASSQDLGGGLIGEQFF. The CDR3 region has the DNA TGCGCCAGCAGCCAAGATCTGGGGGGGGGCTTGATCGGTGAGCAGTTCTTC.

In regard to this clone: The sample carries other DNA sequences with the same CDR3. The chain is built from TRBV6-2 or TRBV6-3 and TRBJ2-1; D perhaps matches TRBD2 (6 bases). The CDR3 spans 15 residues. The V end was cut by 0 bases, the J end by 4 bases, with 10 bases between. The germline gives CDR1 MNHEY, CDR2 SVGEGT. The CDR3: CASSYSWRGYNEQFF. The CDR3 DNA reads TGTGCCAGCAGTTACTCGTGGAGGGGTTACAATGAGCAGTTCTTC.